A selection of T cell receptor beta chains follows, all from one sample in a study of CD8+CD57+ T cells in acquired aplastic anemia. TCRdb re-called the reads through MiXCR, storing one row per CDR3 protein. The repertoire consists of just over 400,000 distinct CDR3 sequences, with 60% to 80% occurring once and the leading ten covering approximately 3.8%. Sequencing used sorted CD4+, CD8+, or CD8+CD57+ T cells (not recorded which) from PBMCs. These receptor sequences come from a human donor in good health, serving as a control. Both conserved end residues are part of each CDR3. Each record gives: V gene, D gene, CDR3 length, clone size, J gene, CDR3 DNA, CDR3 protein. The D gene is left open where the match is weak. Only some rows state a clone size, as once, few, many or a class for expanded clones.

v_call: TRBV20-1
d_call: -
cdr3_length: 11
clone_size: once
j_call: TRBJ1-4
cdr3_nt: TGCAGTGCTACGGCCGCTAGCGGGGGGTTTTTT
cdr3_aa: CSATAASGGFF

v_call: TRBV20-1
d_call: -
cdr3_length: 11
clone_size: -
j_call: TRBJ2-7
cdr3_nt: TGCAGTGCTAGAGCGGAGGACCTCAACAACTTC
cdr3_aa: CSARAEDLNNF

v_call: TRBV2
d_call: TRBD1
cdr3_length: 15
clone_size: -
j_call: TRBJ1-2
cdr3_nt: TGTGCCAGCAGTAATCCCGGGACAGGCAACTATGGCTACACCTTC
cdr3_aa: CASSNPGTGNYGYTF

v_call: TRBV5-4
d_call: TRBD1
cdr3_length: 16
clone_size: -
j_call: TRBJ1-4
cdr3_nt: TGTGCCAGCAGCTTGGTTTCAGGGGGCAGCGTAGAAGAACTGTTTTTT
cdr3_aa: CASSLVSGGSVEELFF

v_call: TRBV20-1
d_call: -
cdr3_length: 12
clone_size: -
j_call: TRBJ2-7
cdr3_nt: TGCAGTGCCCTGGACTGCTCCTACGCGCAGTACTTC
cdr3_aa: CSALDCSYAQYF

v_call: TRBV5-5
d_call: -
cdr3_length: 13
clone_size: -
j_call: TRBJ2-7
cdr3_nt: TGTGCCAGCAGCCTTGGGCGCCTCTACGAGCAGTACTTC
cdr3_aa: CASSLGRLYEQYF

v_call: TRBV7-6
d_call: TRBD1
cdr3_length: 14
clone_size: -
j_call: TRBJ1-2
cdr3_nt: TGTGCCAGCAGCCCCCGACAGACAGGGAATAGCTACACCTTC
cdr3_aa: CASSPRQTGNSYTF

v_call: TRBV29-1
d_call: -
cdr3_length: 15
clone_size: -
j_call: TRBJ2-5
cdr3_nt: TGCAGCGTTGAAGATCGAGGTGGATCCCAAGAGACCCAGTACTTC
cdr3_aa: CSVEDRGGSQETQYF

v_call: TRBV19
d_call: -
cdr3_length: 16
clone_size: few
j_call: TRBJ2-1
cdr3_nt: TGTGCCAGTAGTATTATTGTTGTGCTAGCGTCGGATGAGCAGTTCTTC
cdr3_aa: CASSIIVVLASDEQFF

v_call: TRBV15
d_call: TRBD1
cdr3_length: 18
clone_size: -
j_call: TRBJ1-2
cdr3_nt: TGTGCCACCAGCAACCCCGGGACAGGGAGGCGCTCCAACTATGGCTACACCTTC
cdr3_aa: CATSNPGTGRRSNYGYTF

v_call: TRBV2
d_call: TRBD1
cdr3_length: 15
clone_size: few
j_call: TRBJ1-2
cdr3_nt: TGTGCCAGCAGTAAGGGACAGGGGGCCGACTATGGCTACACCTTC
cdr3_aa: CASSKGQGADYGYTF

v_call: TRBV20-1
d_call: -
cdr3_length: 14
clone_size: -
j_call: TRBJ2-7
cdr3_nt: TGCAGTGCTTGGACAAGGGTATGGCTCCACGAGCAGTACTTC
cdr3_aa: CSAWTRVWLHEQYF

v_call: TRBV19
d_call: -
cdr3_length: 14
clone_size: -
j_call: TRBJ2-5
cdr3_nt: TGTGCCAGTAGTATGACAGATAGCAGTCAGCCCCAGTACTTC
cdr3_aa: CASSMTDSSQPQYF

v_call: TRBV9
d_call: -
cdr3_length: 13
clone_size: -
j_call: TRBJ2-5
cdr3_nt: TGTGCCAGCAGCGTAGCCAGCCAAGAGACCCAGTACTTC
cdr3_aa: CASSVASQETQYF

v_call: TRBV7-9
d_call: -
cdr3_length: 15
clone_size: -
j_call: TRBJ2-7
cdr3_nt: TGTGCCAGCAGCTTATTAGCGTTTAGCTCCTACGAGCAGTACTTC
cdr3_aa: CASSLLAFSSYEQYF

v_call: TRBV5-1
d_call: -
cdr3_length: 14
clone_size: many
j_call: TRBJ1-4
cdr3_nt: TGCGCCAGCAGCCTACGGGACGGAGGTGAAAAACTGTTTTTT
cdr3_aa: CASSLRDGGEKLFF

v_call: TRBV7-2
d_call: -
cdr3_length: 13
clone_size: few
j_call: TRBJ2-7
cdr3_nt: TGTGCCACTTCCACCCAGGGGTACTACGAGCAGTACTTC
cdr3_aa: CATSTQGYYEQYF

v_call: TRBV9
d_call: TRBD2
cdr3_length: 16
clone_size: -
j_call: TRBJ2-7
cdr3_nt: TGTGCCAGCAGCGTAGCGCCCCGGGCGGGGGGGCCCGAGCAGTACTTC
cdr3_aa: CASSVAPRAGGPEQYF

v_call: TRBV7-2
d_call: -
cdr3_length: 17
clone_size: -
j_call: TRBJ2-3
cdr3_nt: TGTGCCAGCAGCTATCGGGGGAGCACAGATAGGCAGTATACGCAGTATTTT
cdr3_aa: CASSYRGSTDRQYTQYF

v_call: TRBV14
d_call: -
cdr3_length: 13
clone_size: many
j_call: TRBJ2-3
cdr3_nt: TGTGCCAGCAGCCGTGGACGGCCAGATACGCAGTATTTT
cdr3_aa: CASSRGRPDTQYF

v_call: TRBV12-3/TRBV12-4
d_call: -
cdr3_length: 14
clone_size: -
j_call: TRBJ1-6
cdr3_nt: TGTGCCAGCAGTTTAGTGGGGGGGAATTCACCCCTCCACTTT
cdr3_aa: CASSLVGGNSPLHF

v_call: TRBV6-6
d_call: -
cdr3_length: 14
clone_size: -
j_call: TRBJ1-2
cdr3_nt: TGTGCCAGCAGAGAGACAGACGCTAACTATGGCTACACCTTC
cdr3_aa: CASRETDANYGYTF

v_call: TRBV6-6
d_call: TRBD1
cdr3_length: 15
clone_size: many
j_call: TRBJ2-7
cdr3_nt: TGTGCCAGCAGTTACCCGGGACAGGGCGACTACGAGCAGTACTTC
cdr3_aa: CASSYPGQGDYEQYF

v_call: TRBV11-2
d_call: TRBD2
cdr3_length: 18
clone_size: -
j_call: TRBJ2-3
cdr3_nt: TGTGCCAGCAGCTTAGTAGTTAGCGGGAGGGAGAGCACAGATACGCAGTATTTT
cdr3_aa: CASSLVVSGRESTDTQYF

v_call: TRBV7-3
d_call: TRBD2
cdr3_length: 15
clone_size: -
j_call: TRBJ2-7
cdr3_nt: TGTGCCAGCAGCCCAGGACTAGCCCCCACCCACGAGCAGTACTTC
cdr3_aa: CASSPGLAPTHEQYF

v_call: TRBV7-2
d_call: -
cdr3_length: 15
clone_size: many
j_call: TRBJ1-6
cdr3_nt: TGTGCCAGCAGCACCCGGGCCCAGGCCAGATCACCCCTCCACTTT
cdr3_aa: CASSTRAQARSPLHF